This T cell receptor (beta chain) appears in the sequencing data of a study of T cells in Graves' hyperthyroidism and ophthalmopathy. CDR1 is SGHRS, CDR2 YFSETQ, per germline. The J segment lost 6 bases and the V segment lost 1 base, leaving 8 bases of the junction unmatched. The CDR3 loop spans 15 amino acids. It was RNA transcripts that yielded the amplified TCR beta CDR3 regions. The HTBI primer set served for first-round RT-PCR of the TCR CDR3. TCRdb reanalysed the multiplex PCR reads using MiXCR and keeps one entry per CDR3 protein. The table records roughly 300,000 distinct CDR3 sequences, approximately 22% of them present only once. This clonotype has a count of ten or more. When ophthalmopathy did not progress within 18 months, Graves' hyperthyroidism was considered stable.

Sequencing was carried out using blood. The clonotype comes from a woman aged 45-65 years with Graves' hyperthyroidism. This chain connects TRBV5-1 to TRBJ1-1; 8 bases map to TRBD1. This CDR3 is CASSLPQGATAEAFF. CDR3 DNA: TGCGCCAGCAGCTTGCCCCAGGGGGCGACGGCTGAAGCTTTCTTT.